Listed below are T cell receptor beta chains from one sample, sequenced in a study of cytomegalovirus exposure and HLA in healthy donors. The repertoire was sequenced with immunoSEQ multiplex PCR; TCRdb's copy has only in-frame clones and lacks some. This sample has roughly 130,000 clones, with 74% found just once. Sequences were obtained from PBMCs. These TCRs come from a woman in her fifties or sixties in good health and CMV-seropositive. The CDR3 runs from the conserved cysteine through the conserved F or W. Each record gives: clone size, J gene, V gene, D gene, CDR3 DNA, CDR3 protein. A D gene is named only where the DNA matches it firmly. Clone size is shown for a subset of rows, as once, few, many or a class of expanded clone.

clone_size: NA
j_call: TRBJ2-7
v_call: TRBV5-1
d_call: TRBD1
cdr3_nt: TGCGCCAGCAGCTTGGAGGGACAGGGACGCGAGCAGTACTTC
cdr3_aa: CASSLEGQGREQYF

clone_size: NA
j_call: TRBJ1-4
v_call: TRBV10-3
d_call: NA
cdr3_nt: TGTGCCATCAGGGGGACAACGAATGAAAAACTGTTTTTT
cdr3_aa: CAIRGTTNEKLFF

clone_size: NA
j_call: TRBJ2-2
v_call: TRBV5-1
d_call: TRBD2
cdr3_nt: TGCGCCAGCAGCTTGGCGGTACTAGCGGATTACACCGGGGAGCTGTTTTTT
cdr3_aa: CASSLAVLADYTGELFF

clone_size: NA
j_call: TRBJ2-3
v_call: TRBV5-1
d_call: NA
cdr3_nt: TGCGCCAGCAGCTTGAAGCCAGATACGCAGTATTTT
cdr3_aa: CASSLKPDTQYF

clone_size: NA
j_call: TRBJ1-1
v_call: TRBV18
d_call: NA
cdr3_nt: TGTGCCAGCTCACCAGGCCAAGACACTGAAGCTTTCTTT
cdr3_aa: CASSPGQDTEAFF

clone_size: NA
j_call: TRBJ1-2
v_call: TRBV2
d_call: TRBD1
cdr3_nt: TGTGCCAGCAGTGGGACAGGGGATGGCTACACCTTC
cdr3_aa: CASSGTGDGYTF

clone_size: few
j_call: TRBJ1-1
v_call: TRBV2
d_call: NA
cdr3_nt: TGTGCCAGCGGGCGGGGGACCTTGAACACTGAAGCTTTCTTT
cdr3_aa: CASGRGTLNTEAFF

clone_size: NA
j_call: TRBJ1-2
v_call: TRBV18
d_call: TRBD1
cdr3_nt: TGTGCCAGCTCACCTATAAGGGGGCCGGGTTATGGCTACACCTTC
cdr3_aa: CASSPIRGPGYGYTF

clone_size: NA
j_call: TRBJ2-7
v_call: TRBV6-6
d_call: NA
cdr3_nt: TGTGCCAGCAGTTACCCTTATGGGGGGTCCTACGAGCAGTACTTC
cdr3_aa: CASSYPYGGSYEQYF

clone_size: NA
j_call: TRBJ2-3
v_call: TRBV7-9
d_call: TRBD2
cdr3_nt: TGTGCCAGCAGCTGGGGGACTAGCGGGGACTCAGATACGCAGTATTTT
cdr3_aa: CASSWGTSGDSDTQYF

clone_size: NA
j_call: TRBJ1-2
v_call: TRBV7-9
d_call: NA
cdr3_nt: TGTTCCAGCAGCCGGGACACAGCGTTTAATGGCTACACCTTC
cdr3_aa: CSSSRDTAFNGYTF

clone_size: NA
j_call: TRBJ2-2
v_call: TRBV7-2
d_call: NA
cdr3_nt: TGTGCCAGCAGCCTCGTAATTAGCCTTTCTACTACCGGGGAGCTGTTTTTT
cdr3_aa: CASSLVISLSTTGELFF

clone_size: NA
j_call: TRBJ2-3
v_call: TRBV30
d_call: TRBD2
cdr3_nt: TGTGCCTGGAGCCTAGCGGGGGGGTGGGATACGCAGTATTTT
cdr3_aa: CAWSLAGGWDTQYF

clone_size: NA
j_call: TRBJ2-3
v_call: TRBV15
d_call: NA
cdr3_nt: TGTGCCACCAGCAGAGCCAGCGCCCTGAGTGCAGATACGCAGTATTTT
cdr3_aa: CATSRASALSADTQYF

clone_size: NA
j_call: TRBJ2-3
v_call: TRBV7-8
d_call: NA
cdr3_nt: TGTGCCAGCAGCTTAGTTGAGATAGATACAGATACGCAGTATTTT
cdr3_aa: CASSLVEIDTDTQYF

clone_size: NA
j_call: TRBJ1-1
v_call: TRBV6-6
d_call: NA
cdr3_nt: TGTGCCAGCAGTTACTCTCCAGGGGACACTGAAGCTTTCTTT
cdr3_aa: CASSYSPGDTEAFF

clone_size: NA
j_call: TRBJ2-7
v_call: TRBV29-1
d_call: NA
cdr3_nt: TGCAGCGTAGCCGGAGGGAGTGCCTACTACGAGCAGTACTTC
cdr3_aa: CSVAGGSAYYEQYF

clone_size: NA
j_call: TRBJ2-7
v_call: TRBV7-8
d_call: TRBD1
cdr3_nt: TGTGCCAGCAGCCCCTCGGACAGGGCGGACGAGCAGTACTTC
cdr3_aa: CASSPSDRADEQYF

clone_size: NA
j_call: TRBJ2-2
v_call: TRBV9
d_call: NA
cdr3_nt: TGTGCCAGCAGCGTAGACCCGACAACCGGGGAGCTGTTTTTT
cdr3_aa: CASSVDPTTGELFF

clone_size: NA
j_call: TRBJ1-3
v_call: TRBV19
d_call: TRBD1
cdr3_nt: TGTGCCAGTAAGGGACAGGGAGGCGGAAACACCATATATTTT
cdr3_aa: CASKGQGGGNTIYF

clone_size: NA
j_call: TRBJ2-3
v_call: TRBV18
d_call: TRBD2
cdr3_nt: TGTGCCAGCTCACCGGGACTAGCGAGGGGAAGCACAGATACGCAGTATTTT
cdr3_aa: CASSPGLARGSTDTQYF

clone_size: NA
j_call: TRBJ2-7
v_call: TRBV6-5
d_call: TRBD2
cdr3_nt: TGTGCCAGCAGTTCCCTAACTAGCGTGAGTTACGAGCAGTACTTC
cdr3_aa: CASSSLTSVSYEQYF

clone_size: NA
j_call: TRBJ1-1
v_call: TRBV6-6
d_call: NA
cdr3_nt: TGTGCCAGCAGTTACTCGACAGGTGAAGCTTTCTTT
cdr3_aa: CASSYSTGEAFF

clone_size: NA
j_call: TRBJ2-5
v_call: TRBV19
d_call: NA
cdr3_nt: TGTGCCAGTAGTATAGTTGGGGCAGAGACCCAGTACTTC
cdr3_aa: CASSIVGAETQYF

clone_size: NA
j_call: TRBJ1-2
v_call: TRBV18
d_call: NA
cdr3_nt: TGTGCCAGCTCACCCACCACAGGGATGGGTGGCTACACCTTC
cdr3_aa: CASSPTTGMGGYTF

clone_size: many
j_call: TRBJ2-1
v_call: TRBV11-2
d_call: TRBD2
cdr3_nt: TGTGCCAGCAGCTTAGGAGGGCTAGCGGGGGGGTCGGGGCAGTTCTTC
cdr3_aa: CASSLGGLAGGSGQFF

clone_size: NA
j_call: TRBJ2-5
v_call: TRBV7-7
d_call: TRBD1
cdr3_nt: TGTGCCAGCAGCCGGGACAGGGGGAGGGTCGAGACCCAGTACTTC
cdr3_aa: CASSRDRGRVETQYF

clone_size: NA
j_call: TRBJ1-1
v_call: TRBV15
d_call: NA
cdr3_nt: TGTGCCACCAGCAGAGACAGGGCGAACACTGAAGCTTTCTTT
cdr3_aa: CATSRDRANTEAFF

clone_size: NA
j_call: TRBJ1-1
v_call: TRBV18
d_call: TRBD1
cdr3_nt: TGTGCCAGCTCACCACCCGGGACAGGGAGAAACACTGAAGCTTTCTTT
cdr3_aa: CASSPPGTGRNTEAFF

clone_size: NA
j_call: TRBJ1-2
v_call: TRBV5-6
d_call: NA
cdr3_nt: TGTGCCAGCAGCTTGGGTCCAGGGGATTTGAGAGGCTACACCTTC
cdr3_aa: CASSLGPGDLRGYTF

clone_size: NA
j_call: TRBJ2-3
v_call: TRBV29-1
d_call: TRBD1
cdr3_nt: TGCAGCGCTGGACAGGAGAGCACAGATACGCAGTATTTT
cdr3_aa: CSAGQESTDTQYF

clone_size: NA
j_call: TRBJ2-1
v_call: TRBV27
d_call: TRBD2
cdr3_nt: TGTGCCAGCAGTGGGGGTGGCCTCGGGGGGGCCTACAATGAGCAGTTCTTC
cdr3_aa: CASSGGGLGGAYNEQFF

clone_size: few
j_call: TRBJ2-1
v_call: TRBV15
d_call: TRBD2
cdr3_nt: TGTGCCACCGGGGCGGCAGCGGGGGCTGAGCAGTTCTTC
cdr3_aa: CATGAAAGAEQFF

clone_size: few
j_call: TRBJ2-3
v_call: TRBV4-2
d_call: NA
cdr3_nt: TGTGCCAGCAGCCAAGATGGGCGGGGGCCCCAAGATACGCAGTATTTT
cdr3_aa: CASSQDGRGPQDTQYF

clone_size: NA
j_call: TRBJ2-5
v_call: TRBV13
d_call: TRBD1
cdr3_nt: TGTGCCAGCAGCCCATATCCGGGACAGGGGGCCCAAGAGACCCAGTACTTC
cdr3_aa: CASSPYPGQGAQETQYF

clone_size: NA
j_call: TRBJ1-5
v_call: TRBV2
d_call: TRBD1
cdr3_nt: TGTGCCAGCAGTGATGGATACCAGGGGGCCCAGCATTTT
cdr3_aa: CASSDGYQGAQHF

clone_size: NA
j_call: TRBJ2-5
v_call: TRBV6-1
d_call: NA
cdr3_nt: TGTGCCAGCACCGGGGGGCCACAAGAGACCCAGTACTTC
cdr3_aa: CASTGGPQETQYF